A selection of T cell receptor beta chains follows, all from one sample in a study of identical twins. TCRdb called the 5' RACE reads again in MiXCR, with one record for every CDR3 protein. The table shows 690,000 or so distinct CDR3 sequences, with approximately 6.1% occurring only once. The sample comprised naive T cells sorted from blood. Receptor source: a man younger than 30 in good health. Both conserved end residues are part of each CDR3. The D gene is left open where the match is weak. Rows give clone size only sometimes, using once, few, many, or a class for an expanded clone.

CDR3aa: CASSDDRANYGYTF
CDR3nt: TGTGCCAGTAGTGACGACCGAGCTAACTATGGCTACACCTTC
j_gene: TRBJ1-2
d_gene: NA
len: 14
abundance: few
v_gene: TRBV19

CDR3aa: CASSLDTGGQTQYF
CDR3nt: TGTGCCAGCAGCTTAGACACAGGGGGGCAGACCCAGTACTTC
j_gene: TRBJ2-5
d_gene: TRBD1
len: 14
abundance: many
v_gene: TRBV7-2

CDR3aa: CASSQDEGGTGELFF
CDR3nt: TGTGCCAGCAGCCAAGACGAAGGGGGCACCGGGGAGCTGTTTTTT
j_gene: TRBJ2-2
d_gene: NA
len: 15
abundance: many
v_gene: TRBV3-1

CDR3aa: CASSARQGNFAGELFF
CDR3nt: TGTGCCAGCAGTGCCCGACAGGGAAATTTCGCCGGGGAGCTGTTTTTT
j_gene: TRBJ2-2
d_gene: TRBD1
len: 16
abundance: NA
v_gene: TRBV6-2/TRBV6-3

CDR3aa: CATSRADRAYGNTIYF
CDR3nt: TGTGCCACCAGCAGAGCGGACCGGGCTTATGGAAACACCATATATTTT
j_gene: TRBJ1-3
d_gene: NA
len: 16
abundance: many
v_gene: TRBV15

CDR3aa: CSVASGPYEQYF
CDR3nt: TGCAGCGTTGCTAGCGGGCCGTACGAGCAGTACTTC
j_gene: TRBJ2-7
d_gene: TRBD2
len: 12
abundance: many
v_gene: TRBV29-1

CDR3aa: CASSLVWRDSGSPLHF
CDR3nt: TGTGCCAGTAGTTTAGTCTGGCGGGACAGTGGTTCACCCCTCCACTTT
j_gene: TRBJ1-6
d_gene: TRBD1
len: 16
abundance: NA
v_gene: TRBV19

CDR3aa: CASSAPGTSGDTQYF
CDR3nt: TGTGCCAGCAGCGCGCCCGGGACTAGCGGGGATACGCAGTATTTT
j_gene: TRBJ2-3
d_gene: TRBD2
len: 15
abundance: few
v_gene: TRBV7-9

CDR3aa: CATSGGTSIHEQYF
CDR3nt: TGTGCCACCAGTGGCGGGACTAGCATCCACGAGCAGTACTTC
j_gene: TRBJ2-7
d_gene: TRBD2
len: 14
abundance: many
v_gene: TRBV24-1

CDR3aa: CASSVEGFDNQPQHF
CDR3nt: TGTGCCAGCAGCGTAGAGGGATTTGACAATCAGCCCCAGCATTTT
j_gene: TRBJ1-5
d_gene: NA
len: 15
abundance: few
v_gene: TRBV9

CDR3aa: CASSLGDQNEQFF
CDR3nt: TGTGCCAGCAGCTTAGGAGATCAGAATGAGCAGTTCTTC
j_gene: TRBJ2-1
d_gene: NA
len: 13
abundance: many
v_gene: TRBV7-9

CDR3aa: CASRSGETNTGELFF
CDR3nt: TGTGCCAGCAGATCAGGGGAAACGAACACCGGGGAGCTGTTTTTT
j_gene: TRBJ2-2
d_gene: NA
len: 15
abundance: NA
v_gene: TRBV6-2/TRBV6-3

CDR3aa: CASSSGLAKDEQYF
CDR3nt: TGTGCCAGCAGCTCGGGACTAGCGAAAGACGAGCAGTACTTC
j_gene: TRBJ2-7
d_gene: TRBD2
len: 14
abundance: few
v_gene: TRBV5-6

CDR3aa: CAISESRAGDTGANVLTF
CDR3nt: TGTGCCATCAGTGAGTCGAGGGCAGGGGATACTGGGGCCAACGTCCTGACTTTC
j_gene: TRBJ2-6
d_gene: NA
len: 18
abundance: few
v_gene: TRBV10-3

CDR3aa: CASSLGQTPYEQYF
CDR3nt: TGCGCCAGCAGCTTGGGCCAGACCCCCTACGAGCAGTACTTC
j_gene: TRBJ2-7
d_gene: NA
len: 14
abundance: many
v_gene: TRBV5-1

CDR3aa: CSAFGSQGDNEQFF
CDR3nt: TGCAGTGCTTTTGGCAGTCAAGGTGACAATGAGCAGTTCTTC
j_gene: TRBJ2-1
d_gene: NA
len: 14
abundance: many
v_gene: TRBV20-1

CDR3aa: CASSPYAGGPQGYTF
CDR3nt: TGTGCCAGCAGCCCTTACGCCGGAGGTCCACAGGGCTACACCTTC
j_gene: TRBJ1-2
d_gene: NA
len: 15
abundance: NA
v_gene: TRBV7-9

CDR3aa: CASSLDQGTQYF
CDR3nt: TGTGCCAGCAGCTTAGATCAAGGGACGCAGTATTTT
j_gene: TRBJ2-3
d_gene: NA
len: 12
abundance: NA
v_gene: TRBV11-2

CDR3aa: CSAEEGFPVGEQFF
CDR3nt: TGCAGTGCCGAAGAGGGCTTCCCCGTGGGTGAGCAGTTCTTC
j_gene: TRBJ2-1
d_gene: NA
len: 14
abundance: NA
v_gene: TRBV20-1

CDR3aa: CASRVGLAGVDTQYF
CDR3nt: TGTGCCAGCAGGGTGGGACTAGCGGGAGTCGATACGCAGTATTTT
j_gene: TRBJ2-3
d_gene: TRBD2
len: 15
abundance: NA
v_gene: TRBV6-1

CDR3aa: CASLRSSQETQYF
CDR3nt: TGTGCCAGCTTGAGGAGTTCCCAAGAGACCCAGTACTTC
j_gene: TRBJ2-5
d_gene: NA
len: 13
abundance: NA
v_gene: TRBV18

CDR3aa: CASSEAASTRLLNNEQFF
CDR3nt: TGTGCCAGCAGTGAAGCTGCGAGCACTAGGCTCCTTAACAATGAGCAGTTCTTC
j_gene: TRBJ2-1
d_gene: NA
len: 18
abundance: few
v_gene: TRBV6-1

CDR3aa: CASSLRQALNEQYF
CDR3nt: TGTGCCAGCAGTTTGCGACAGGCGTTGAACGAGCAGTACTTC
j_gene: TRBJ2-7
d_gene: NA
len: 14
abundance: many
v_gene: TRBV27

CDR3aa: CASSLGWGLEQETQYF
CDR3nt: TGTGCCAGCAGTTTAGGCTGGGGTCTCGAGCAAGAGACCCAGTACTTC
j_gene: TRBJ2-5
d_gene: NA
len: 16
abundance: few
v_gene: TRBV27

CDR3aa: CASSLSRESTDTQYF
CDR3nt: TGTGCCAGCAGTCTCTCCAGGGAAAGCACAGATACGCAGTATTTT
j_gene: TRBJ2-3
d_gene: NA
len: 15
abundance: few
v_gene: TRBV12-3/TRBV12-4

CDR3aa: CASREDSSMNTEAFF
CDR3nt: TGTGCCAGCAGGGAAGACAGTAGCATGAACACTGAAGCTTTCTTT
j_gene: TRBJ1-1
d_gene: NA
len: 15
abundance: many
v_gene: TRBV6-2/TRBV6-3

CDR3aa: CASSLVRGGRYNEQFF
CDR3nt: TGTGCCAGCAGTTTAGTCCGCGGGGGGCGGTACAATGAGCAGTTCTTC
j_gene: TRBJ2-1
d_gene: TRBD2
len: 16
abundance: many
v_gene: TRBV12-3/TRBV12-4

CDR3aa: CASSPFVGVPGELFF
CDR3nt: TGTGCCAGCAGCCCCTTTGTGGGAGTCCCCGGGGAGCTGTTTTTT
j_gene: TRBJ2-2
d_gene: NA
len: 15
abundance: few
v_gene: TRBV7-2

CDR3aa: CASSLEGGRVGELFF
CDR3nt: TGTGCCAGCAGCTTAGAAGGGGGGCGGGTCGGGGAGCTGTTTTTT
j_gene: TRBJ2-2
d_gene: NA
len: 15
abundance: many
v_gene: TRBV7-8

CDR3aa: CASRPGRGLVEQFF
CDR3nt: TGTGCCAGCAGACCGGGCAGGGGGCTAGTTGAGCAGTTCTTC
j_gene: TRBJ2-1
d_gene: TRBD1
len: 14
abundance: many
v_gene: TRBV11-2

CDR3aa: CSARMGDTQYF
CDR3nt: TGCAGCGCTCGGATGGGAGATACGCAGTATTTT
j_gene: TRBJ2-3
d_gene: NA
len: 11
abundance: many
v_gene: TRBV29-1

CDR3aa: CSAPLAGGPETQYF
CDR3nt: TGCAGTGCGCCACTAGCGGGAGGGCCGGAGACCCAGTACTTC
j_gene: TRBJ2-5
d_gene: TRBD2
len: 14
abundance: many
v_gene: TRBV20-1

CDR3aa: CSAASSSGRAPGELFF
CDR3nt: TGCAGTGCTGCCTCTTCTAGCGGGAGGGCCCCCGGGGAGCTGTTTTTT
j_gene: TRBJ2-2
d_gene: TRBD2
len: 16
abundance: many
v_gene: TRBV20-1

CDR3aa: CATSDLANRDRNEQFF
CDR3nt: TGTGCCACCAGTGATTTAGCGAACAGGGATCGGAATGAGCAGTTCTTC
j_gene: TRBJ2-1
d_gene: NA
len: 16
abundance: many
v_gene: TRBV24-1

CDR3aa: CATSRETVVGRAEQYF
CDR3nt: TGTGCCACCAGCAGAGAGACCGTCGTGGGGAGGGCCGAGCAGTACTTC
j_gene: TRBJ2-7
d_gene: TRBD2
len: 16
abundance: few
v_gene: TRBV15

CDR3aa: CASSPTGAQETQYF
CDR3nt: TGTGCCAGCAGTCCAACGGGGGCCCAAGAGACCCAGTACTTC
j_gene: TRBJ2-5
d_gene: NA
len: 14
abundance: many
v_gene: TRBV27

CDR3aa: CASSLTRVDTEAFF
CDR3nt: TGTGCCAGCAGCTTGACCAGGGTAGACACTGAAGCTTTCTTT
j_gene: TRBJ1-1
d_gene: NA
len: 14
abundance: few
v_gene: TRBV7-2

CDR3aa: CASSYSGRGYDEQFF
CDR3nt: TGTGCCAGCAGTTATAGCGGGAGGGGGTACGATGAGCAGTTCTTC
j_gene: TRBJ2-1
d_gene: TRBD2
len: 15
abundance: NA
v_gene: TRBV6-2/TRBV6-3

CDR3aa: CASSLDSYQGVRGAFF
CDR3nt: TGTGCCAGCAGCTTAGACTCGTATCAGGGGGTAAGGGGGGCTTTCTTT
j_gene: TRBJ1-1
d_gene: TRBD1
len: 16
abundance: many
v_gene: TRBV7-8

CDR3aa: CASSQDHKTRPSGELFF
CDR3nt: TGCGCCAGCAGCCAAGATCACAAAACAAGGCCCAGCGGGGAGCTGTTTTTT
j_gene: TRBJ2-2
d_gene: NA
len: 17
abundance: NA
v_gene: TRBV4-1

CDR3aa: CSVDWGDTQYF
CDR3nt: TGCAGCGTTGACTGGGGAGATACGCAGTATTTT
j_gene: TRBJ2-3
d_gene: NA
len: 11
abundance: many
v_gene: TRBV29-1

CDR3aa: CASSFRDSSYNSPLHF
CDR3nt: TGTGCCAGCAGCTTCCGGGACAGCTCCTATAATTCACCCCTCCACTTT
j_gene: TRBJ1-6
d_gene: TRBD1
len: 16
abundance: many
v_gene: TRBV7-2

CDR3aa: CSVQQGVGIYF
CDR3nt: TGCAGCGTTCAACAGGGGGTTGGCATATATTTT
j_gene: TRBJ1-3
d_gene: TRBD1
len: 11
abundance: many
v_gene: TRBV29-1

CDR3aa: CASSRRTTGTGELFF
CDR3nt: TGTGCCAGCAGCCGTAGAACCACAGGGACCGGGGAGCTGTTTTTT
j_gene: TRBJ2-2
d_gene: NA
len: 15
abundance: many
v_gene: TRBV12-3/TRBV12-4

CDR3aa: CSARDRAGGGYNQPQHF
CDR3nt: TGCAGTGCTAGAGATAGGGCAGGGGGCGGCTATAATCAGCCCCAGCATTTT
j_gene: TRBJ1-5
d_gene: TRBD1
len: 17
abundance: NA
v_gene: TRBV20-1

CDR3aa: CSVEDGQGFEAFF
CDR3nt: TGCAGCGTTGAAGACGGCCAGGGCTTTGAAGCTTTCTTT
j_gene: TRBJ1-1
d_gene: NA
len: 13
abundance: many
v_gene: TRBV29-1

CDR3aa: CSVTPAIDTQYF
CDR3nt: TGCAGCGTTACCCCAGCAATCGATACGCAGTATTTT
j_gene: TRBJ2-3
d_gene: NA
len: 12
abundance: NA
v_gene: TRBV29-1

CDR3aa: CASSSPTSGRGLYVEQFF
CDR3nt: TGTGCCAGCAGTTCCCCGACTAGCGGGAGGGGTTTATACGTCGAGCAGTTCTTC
j_gene: TRBJ2-1
d_gene: TRBD2
len: 18
abundance: NA
v_gene: TRBV6-5

CDR3aa: CAWGGTGLNQPQHF
CDR3nt: TGTGCCTGGGGTGGGACAGGCCTCAATCAGCCCCAGCATTTT
j_gene: TRBJ1-5
d_gene: TRBD1
len: 14
abundance: NA
v_gene: TRBV30

CDR3aa: CASSHGTGATEAFF
CDR3nt: TGCGCCAGCAGCCACGGGACAGGGGCCACTGAAGCTTTCTTT
j_gene: TRBJ1-1
d_gene: TRBD1
len: 14
abundance: many
v_gene: TRBV4-1